This T cell receptor (beta chain) appears in the sequencing data of a study of cytomegalovirus exposure and HLA in healthy donors. It was with 60 Vbeta and 13 Jbeta primers that the PCR ran. Here immunoSEQ multiplex PCR was the method, and the copy in TCRdb shows in-frame clones only, minus some. The sample records approximately 80,000 clones, 65% to 80% being singletons. This clone appeared a few times. The junction departs from the called germline gene at one end, perhaps through a read error. Germline V CDR1 and CDR2: SEHNR, FQNEAQ (reference sequence). This CDR3 has 14 amino acids. V is TRBV7-9 and J is TRBJ1-4, with D uncertain. This receptor was identified in a woman aged 35 to 49 in good health and CMV-seropositive. Sequenced input: PBMCs. Here the CDR3 DNA reads TGTTCCAGCAGTCCCCACACAACTAATGAAAAACTGTTTTTT. Translating gives CSSSPHTTNEKLFF. The variable domain in full, with the rest retrieved from reference TRBV7-9 and TRBJ1-4, is DTGVSQNPRHKITKRGQNVTFRCDPISEHNRLYWYRQTLGQGPEFLTYFQNEAQLEKSRLLSDRFSAERPKGSFSTLEIQRTEQGDSAMYLCSSSPHTTNEKLFFGSGTQLSVL.